This T cell receptor (beta chain) was sequenced in a study of blood T cell repertoires in COVID-19. Study background: Collection of acute and convalescent COVID-19 samples took place in the United States, Italy and Spain. From T cells, B-cell-depleted T cells, or PBMCs came the material, which was cDNA or gDNA.

The CDR3 totals 14 residues. CDR1 is SGDLS and CDR2 is YYNGEE in the germline V gene. The V gene lost 3 bases and the J gene lost 0 bases, with 10 bases spanning the gap. This clone has just one count. Original data processing: From reference gene primer amplification, estimates of nucleated cell counts were derived. Only in-frame clones appear in the TCRdb table, and some are missing; sequencing was by immunoSEQ multiplex PCR. D and trimming come from the DNA, and the V and J calls and clone size come from that table. The sample holds under 45,000 clones, approximately 90% seen once. The sample was peripheral blood. This TCR derives from a man in his sixties with active COVID-19. The chain joins TRBV9 to TRBJ2-7, with D perhaps TRBD1 (6 bases). CDR3: CASSGGDNSYEQYF. CDR3 DNA sequence: TGTGCCAGCAGCGGAGGGGACAACTCCTACGAGCAGTACTTC.